This TCR beta chain is drawn from a study of blood T cell repertoires in COVID-19. Overall study context: Samples representing acute and convalescent COVID-19 were sourced from the United States, Italy and Spain. The analysed material was cDNA or gDNA that came from T cells, B-cell-depleted T cells, or PBMCs.

Original methodology: How many nucleated cells were present was estimated from reference gene primer amplification. Data came from immunoSEQ multiplex PCR; TCRdb stores just in-frame clones and leaves some out. D and trimming come from the DNA, and the V and J calls and clone size come from that table. The data show about 52,000 clones, 82% seen once. Concerning this clone: Germline is not matched at one junction end, which may reflect a read error.

Germline loops: CDR1 SGHTS, CDR2 YDEGEE. The CDR3 length is 15 residues. Sequencing was performed on peripheral blood. This clonotype was sampled from a man aged 80 or over with COVID-19, enrolled during active disease. The chain recombines TRBV5-8 with TRBJ2-5, with 15 nucleotides matching TRBD2. This CDR3 is CASNLGLAGGETQYF. As DNA, the CDR3 is TGTGCCAGCAACTTGGGACTAGCGGGAGGAGAGACCCAGTACTTC.